Listed below are T cell receptor beta chains from one sample, sequenced in a study of T-cell memory formation after mild COVID-19. One entry per CDR3 protein, called by TCRdb with MiXCR from the 5' RACE reads. The sample has roughly 110,000 distinct CDR3 sequences; more than 15% are singletons. Sequenced input: PBMCs or a T cell subset sorted from them (not recorded which). These TCRs come from an adult woman who had mild COVID-19 (a few samples of this study predate the infection). Cell type and time point are not known. The CDR3 runs from the conserved cysteine through the conserved F or W. The D gene is left open where the match is weak. Where a row states a size, it is once, few, many or the class of an expanded clone; other rows omit it.

>-|16|-|TRBJ1-5|TRBV4-1
CASQPRAGVSNQPQHF
TGCGCCAGCCAGCCACGGGCGGGGGTAAGCAATCAGCCCCAGCATTTT
>-|14|-|TRBJ1-2|TRBV3-1
CASSQAWQSGGYTF
TGTGCCAGCAGCCAAGCTTGGCAGAGCGGTGGCTACACCTTC
>-|16|TRBD2|TRBJ2-1|TRBV4-3
CASSQDPAGGYNEQFF
TGCGCCAGCAGCCAAGACCCAGCGGGAGGATACAATGAGCAGTTCTTC
>many|10|-|TRBJ2-2|TRBV27
CASSTGELFF
TGTGCCAGCAGTACCGGGGAGCTGTTTTTT
>many|14|TRBD1|TRBJ2-7|TRBV6-5
CASSSGTGGYEQYF
TGTGCCAGCAGTTCCGGGACAGGGGGCTACGAGCAGTACTTC
>few|14|-|TRBJ1-1|TRBV5-1
CASSTGPMGTEAFF
TGCGCCAGCAGCACGGGACCCATGGGCACTGAAGCTTTCTTT
>-|14|-|TRBJ1-2|TRBV7-9
CASSSGSGSLGYTF
TGTGCCAGCAGCTCCGGGTCAGGCAGTTTGGGCTACACCTTC
>few|15|-|TRBJ2-3|TRBV6-5
CASSYSIVNTDTQYF
TGTGCCAGCAGTTACTCGATAGTCAACACAGATACGCAGTATTTT
>-|15|TRBD1|TRBJ1-2|TRBV4-3
CASSQDRYGQGYYTF
TGCGCCAGCAGCCAAGATCGATACGGACAGGGATACTACACCTTC
>-|16|TRBD2|TRBJ2-3|TRBV9
CASSGASGGFTDTQYF
TGTGCCAGCAGCGGAGCTAGCGGGGGGTTCACAGATACGCAGTATTTT
>few|14|-|TRBJ2-5|TRBV30
CAWSWLGPQETQYF
TGTGCCTGGAGTTGGCTCGGCCCTCAAGAGACCCAGTACTTC
>few|16|TRBD1|TRBJ2-7|TRBV5-1
CASSSMPPGQGYEQYF
TGCGCCAGCAGCTCCATGCCTCCGGGACAGGGATACGAGCAGTACTTC
>-|14|-|TRBJ2-7|TRBV20-1
CSAEKKVFPYEQYF
TGCAGTGCTGAAAAGAAAGTGTTTCCCTACGAGCAGTACTTC
>few|16|-|TRBJ2-1|TRBV19
CASSIGQASSYNEQFF
TGTGCCAGTAGTATAGGACAAGCGAGCTCCTACAATGAGCAGTTCTTC
>few|15|TRBD1|TRBJ1-4|TRBV7-6
CASSFTGATNEKLFF
TGTGCCAGCAGCTTCACAGGGGCAACTAATGAAAAACTGTTTTTT
>few|13|TRBD1|TRBJ2-7|TRBV2
CASGQGLTYEQYF
TGTGCCAGCGGACAGGGGCTTACCTACGAGCAGTACTTC
>-|15|TRBD2|TRBJ2-1|TRBV9
CASSVAAGGWNEQFF
TGTGCCAGCAGCGTAGCAGCGGGAGGTTGGAATGAGCAGTTCTTC
>few|15|TRBD1|TRBJ1-1|TRBV4-3
CASSQDRTGITEAFF
TGCGCCAGCAGCCAAGACCGGACAGGAATCACTGAAGCTTTCTTT
>-|14|-|TRBJ1-1|TRBV4-3
CASSQGGGDTEAFF
TGCGCCAGCAGCCAAGGAGGGGGGGACACTGAAGCTTTCTTT
>-|13|-|TRBJ2-7|TRBV15
CATSQRGVYEQYF
TGTGCCACCAGCCAAAGGGGTGTGTACGAGCAGTACTTC
>-|16|-|TRBJ2-1|TRBV4-3
CASSQSPTNPYNEQFF
TGCGCCAGCAGCCAGTCCCCGACTAACCCCTACAATGAGCAGTTCTTC
>-|13|TRBD1|TRBJ2-3|TRBV7-9
CASDRGSTDTQYF
TGTGCCAGCGACAGGGGGTCCACAGATACGCAGTATTTT
>many|12|TRBD1|TRBJ2-1|TRBV5-5
CASSPTGVEQFF
TGTGCCAGCAGTCCGACAGGGGTTGAGCAGTTCTTC
>few|13|TRBD1|TRBJ2-1|TRBV7-9
CASSFRTGNEQFF
TGTGCCAGCAGCTTCCGGACAGGGAATGAGCAGTTCTTC
>-|12|-|TRBJ1-5|TRBV20-1
CSASGVRRPQHF
TGCAGTGCTAGCGGGGTTAGGCGGCCCCAGCATTTT
>few|16|TRBD2|TRBJ2-5|TRBV24-1
CATSEGAGGPGETQYF
TGTGCCACCAGTGAAGGTGCGGGAGGGCCAGGGGAGACCCAGTACTTC
>-|14|-|TRBJ2-7|TRBV27
CASRTWDGTYEQYF
TGTGCCAGCAGGACCTGGGACGGCACCTACGAGCAGTACTTC
>few|16|-|TRBJ2-3|TRBV30
CAWSVPSSFATDTQYF
TGTGCCTGGAGTGTACCCAGCTCCTTCGCCACAGATACGCAGTATTTT
>-|14|TRBD2|TRBJ2-7|TRBV4-1
CASSPGGAGYEQYF
TGCGCCAGCAGCCCCGGGGGGGCCGGGTACGAGCAGTACTTC
>few|15|-|TRBJ1-4|TRBV6-5
CASSYSIGENEKLFF
TGTGCCAGCAGTTACTCGATAGGGGAGAATGAAAAACTGTTTTTT
>once|13|-|TRBJ2-1|TRBV19
CASSEWDGNEQFF
TGTGCCAGTAGTGAGTGGGACGGCAATGAGCAGTTCTTC
>few|12|-|TRBJ2-1|TRBV24-1
CATSESNNEQFF
TGTGCCACCAGTGAGAGTAACAATGAGCAGTTCTTC
>-|11|-|TRBJ1-1|TRBV29-1
CSSLHGPEAFF
TGCAGCTCACTCCACGGGCCTGAAGCTTTCTTT
>few|13|TRBD2|TRBJ2-3|TRBV28
CASSLTGGDTQYF
TGTGCCAGCAGTTTAACGGGAGGGGATACGCAGTATTTT
>few|17|TRBD2|TRBJ2-2|TRBV7-7
CASSPSGTSGNTGELFF
TGTGCCAGCAGCCCCTCAGGGACTAGCGGAAACACCGGGGAGCTGTTTTTT
>-|11|-|TRBJ2-7|TRBV12-5
CASGLGERQYF
TGTGCTAGTGGTTTGGGGGAAAGGCAGTACTTC
>few|11|-|TRBJ2-7|TRBV12-5
CASGSLGEQYF
TGTGCTAGTGGTTCCCTCGGAGAGCAGTACTTC
>-|15|-|TRBJ1-6|TRBV4-1
CASSQGDGTNSPLHF
TGCGCCAGCAGCCAAGGAGACGGGACTAATTCACCCCTCCACTTT
>few|14|TRBD1|TRBJ1-1|TRBV4-1
CASSPLQGAVEAFF
TGCGCCAGCAGCCCCTTACAGGGGGCTGTTGAAGCTTTCTTT
>many|13|-|TRBJ2-7|TRBV5-1
CASSPTVSYEQYF
TGCGCCAGCAGCCCGACCGTCTCCTACGAGCAGTACTTC
>few|16|TRBD2|TRBJ2-1|TRBV12-3/TRBV12-4
CASYPGLAEYYNEQFF
TGTGCCAGCTATCCGGGACTAGCGGAATACTACAATGAGCAGTTCTTC
>-|14|TRBD2|TRBJ2-1|TRBV12-3/TRBV12-4
CASSLGLPYNEQFF
TGTGCCAGCAGTTTGGGACTACCCTACAATGAGCAGTTCTTC
>-|12|-|TRBJ2-2|TRBV11-2
CASSFGGGELFF
TGTGCCAGCAGCTTTGGGGGCGGGGAGCTGTTTTTT
>few|15|-|TRBJ2-7|TRBV29-1
CSVSGGRVSSYEQYF
TGCAGCGTTTCAGGAGGCAGGGTCAGCTCCTACGAGCAGTACTTC
>few|15|TRBD2|TRBJ2-1|TRBV4-3
CASSDSGRDYNEQFF
TGCGCCAGCAGCGATAGCGGGAGAGACTACAATGAGCAGTTCTTC
>few|14|-|TRBJ2-5|TRBV4-2
CASSQGGGPGTQYF
TGTGCCAGCAGCCAAGGAGGGGGGCCGGGGACCCAGTACTTC
>few|14|TRBD1|TRBJ1-2|TRBV29-1
CSVEDGTGFYGYTF
TGCAGCGTTGAAGATGGGACAGGGTTCTATGGCTACACCTTC
>-|14|-|TRBJ1-2|TRBV12-3/TRBV12-4
CASKLIGDNYGYTF
TGTGCCAGCAAGCTGATTGGGGATAACTATGGCTACACCTTC
>-|15|-|TRBJ2-2|TRBV3-1
CASSNWELYTGELFF
TGTGCCAGCAGCAACTGGGAGCTGTACACCGGGGAGCTGTTTTTT
>many|15|TRBD2|TRBJ2-1|TRBV7-2
CASSLSGGNYNEQFF
TGTGCCAGCAGCCTTAGCGGGGGGAATTACAATGAGCAGTTCTTC